The 12 T cell receptor beta chains given below trace back to one sample, sequenced in a study of T cells in Graves' hyperthyroidism and ophthalmopathy. TCR beta CDR3 regions were amplified from RNA. A first-round RT-PCR of the TCR CDR3 used the HTBI primer set. Each CDR3 protein gets one entry after TCRdb re-called the multiplex PCR reads with MiXCR. The sample has hundreds of thousands of distinct CDR3 sequences, 20% to 25% seen once. Sequencing input: blood. The receptors stem from a man aged 45-65 years with Graves' hyperthyroidism.

The CDR3 reads CASSLRQGVNYGYTF. DNA for the CDR3: TGTGCCAGCAGCTTAAGACAGGGGGTTAACTATGGCTACACCTTC. The chain couples TRBV5-6 to TRBJ1-2, with 9 bases identical to TRBD1. CDR1 is SGHDT and CDR2 is YYEEEE in the germline V gene. V dropped 2 bases and J dropped 1; count of bases not matched to a gene: 3. The CDR3 sequence is 15 residues long.

The chain has TRBV14 and TRBJ2-3, with D unclear. Germline-derived CDR1 and CDR2 are SGHDN and FVKESK. Trimming took 4 bases from V and 5 from J, leaving 10 bases between them. The CDR3 is 13 amino acids. The chain's CDR3 is CASSRSSLDTQYF. The CDR3 DNA sequence: TGTGCCAGCAGCCGGTCTAGTTTAGATACGCAGTATTTT.

The chain carries TRBV19 and TRBJ2-2; D perhaps matches TRBD1 (6 bases). The V end lost 1 base, the J end lost 6 bases, and 9 bases lay between the germline ends. The CDR3 loop spans 14 amino acids. The germline V gene encodes CDR1 LNHDA and CDR2 SQIVND (reference sequence). This CDR3 reads CASSIGRGSGELFF. CDR3 nucleotides: TGTGCCAGTAGTATAGGCAGGGGCTCCGGGGAGCTGTTTTTT.

The J gene is TRBJ1-5, the V gene TRBV6-1, with 8 bases lining up with TRBD1. The junction had 4 bases not matched to a gene; V was cut back by 0 bases and J by 0 bases. The CDR3 spans 17 residues. Looked up from germline, CDR1 is MNHNS and CDR2 is SASEGT. The CDR3 sequence is CASSEARTGYSNQPQHF. The CDR3 DNA reads TGTGCCAGCAGTGAAGCTAGGACAGGGTATAGCAATCAGCCCCAGCATTTT.

CDR3 nucleotide sequence: TGTGCCAGCAGCGTAGGGGTAGGGGGCGGTCAGCCCCAGCATTTT. Protein product: CASSVGVGGGQPQHF. The chain uses TRBV9 and TRBJ1-5; the match to TRBD1 covers 7 bases. This CDR3 region has 15 residues. CDR1 and CDR2 from the germline V gene are SGDLS and YYNGEE. J gave up 6 bases and V 0 bases, and 6 bases lay outside the gene matches.

This clonotype has only a few counts. This chain connects TRBV5-1 to TRBJ2-2; D uncertain. Germline CDR1 SGHRS, CDR2 YFSETQ. CDR3 length equals 14 residues. The V and J ends lost 0 bases and 2 bases respectively, with 5 bases between them. The CDR3 nucleotides are TGCGCCAGCAGCTTGGTTTTCAACACCGGGGAGCTGTTTTTT. Protein: CASSLVFNTGELFF. Full variable domain (rest looked up from reference TRBV5-1 and TRBJ2-2): KAGVTQTPRYLIKTRGQQVTLSCSPISGHRSVSWYQQTPGQGLQFLFEYFSETQRNKGNFPGRFSGRQFSNSRSEMNVSTLELGDSALYLCASSLVFNTGELFFGEGSRLTVL.

This clonotype was counted only a few times. This chain joins TRBV18 and TRBJ2-7, with D possibly being TRBD1 or TRBD2 (5 bases each). CDR3 length: 15 residues. V was trimmed by 3 bases and J by 2 bases, leaving 14 bases between them. CDR1 and CDR2 from the germline V gene are KGHSH and LQKENI. The CDR3, as DNA: TGTGCCAGCTCACCGGGACCCGGGTCAACCTACGAGCAGTACTTC. Residues: CASSPGPGSTYEQYF.

The chain couples TRBV12-3 or TRBV12-4 to TRBJ1-1; D unresolved. The CDR3 extends over 16 amino acids. V lost 5 bases to trimming and J lost 1 base, with 17 bases between them. The CDR3 reads CASSSVGELGNTEAFF. The CDR3 region has the DNA TGTGCCAGCAGTAGCGTAGGAGAGCTCGGGAACACTGAAGCTTTCTTT.

This chain links TRBV19 with TRBJ1-5; D uncertain. Trimming removed 1 base from V and 1 base from J, with 11 bases in between. The CDR3 sequence is 16 residues long. The V gene's germline CDR1 is LNHDA and CDR2 SQIVND (reference sequence). CDR3 bases: TGTGCCAGTAGTATAGTAAGGGAAGGGAGCAATCAGCCCCAGCATTTT. Encoded protein: CASSIVREGSNQPQHF. Combining the CDR3 with reference TRBV19 and TRBJ1-5 gives the whole variable domain DGGITQSPKYLFRKEGQNVTLSCEQNLNHDAMYWYRQDPGQGLRLIYYSQIVNDFQKGDIAEGYSVSREKKESFPLTVTSAQKNPTAFYLCASSIVREGSNQPQHFGDGTRLSIL.

This clonotype was picked up a small number of times. V gene TRBV20-1 combines with J gene TRBJ2-3; possibly TRBD2 for D (6 bases). CDR3 length: 16 residues. Trimming left V 0 bases short and J 0 bases short, with 13 bases between. Germline V gene lookup returns CDR1 DFQATT and CDR2 SNEGSKA (reference sequence). The CDR3 sequence is CSARDRLAHSTDTQYF. For the CDR3, the DNA is TGCAGTGCTAGAGATCGGCTAGCGCACAGCACAGATACGCAGTATTTT.

V is TRBV5-4 and J is TRBJ2-7, with D perhaps TRBD2 (7 bases). Germline V lookup: CDR1 SGHNT, CDR2 YYREEE (reference sequence). The CDR3 runs to 15 residues. The V and J ends lost 4 bases and 2 bases respectively, with 16 bases between them. CDR3 bases: TGTGCCAGCAGCCAGTCGGCGGGGGCCACCTACGAGCAGTACTTC. Translating it yields CASSQSAGATYEQYF. The full variable domain, in which reference TRBV5-4 and TRBJ2-7 provide the parts outside the CDR3, is ETGVTQSPTHLIKTRGQQVTLRCSSQSGHNTVSWYQQALGQGPQFIFQYYREEENGRGNFPPRFSGLQFPNYSSELNVNALELDDSALYLCASSQSAGATYEQYFGPGTRLTVT.

The gene calls are TRBV6-1 and TRBJ2-2; 9 bases fit TRBD2. J lost 1 base, V lost 5 bases, and 17 bases had no gene match. The CDR3 extends over 20 amino acids. Germline CDR1 and CDR2: MNHNS and SASEGT. CDR3 sequence: CASSPLGLAKPWGNTGELFF. CDR3 in DNA: TGTGCCAGCAGTCCCCTGGGACTAGCTAAGCCATGGGGGAACACCGGGGAGCTGTTTTTT.